These 19 T cell receptor beta chains came from one sample sequenced in a study of patients and donors after allogeneic stem cell transplantation. From the RT-PCR reads, TCRdb called clonotypes with MiXCR, one entry per CDR3 protein. This table holds about 160,000 distinct CDR3 sequences, over 30% found once. The sample consisted of blood, either unsorted or a sorted T cell fraction (not recorded which). These TCRs come from a human donor who was either an allogeneic HSCT recipient or a stem cell or donor lymphocyte infusion donor (not recorded which). It is not recorded whose cells these are; they may come from a transplant donor.

This clonotype came up a few times. The chain couples TRBV5-1 to TRBJ1-1; D may be TRBD1 (5 bases). From germline, CDR1 is SGHRS and CDR2 YFSETQ. With 0 bases removed from V and 7 bases from J, the gap between germline ends came to 13 bases. The CDR3 has 14 amino acids. The CDR3, as DNA: TGCGCCAGCAGCTTGGCAGGGACGGGCAATGAAGCTTTCTTT. The encoded protein is CASSLAGTGNEAFF.

This clonotype occurred a few times. This rearrangement joins TRBV6-6 to TRBJ2-3; 11 bases match TRBD2. The CDR3 runs 16 residues. With 4 bases clipped from V and 2 bases from J, the junction kept 5 bases outside the gene matches. Germline V gene data show CDR1 as MNHNY and CDR2 as SVGAGI (reference sequence). CDR3 coding DNA: TGTGCCAGCAGTTCCCGACTAGCGGGGCACACAGATACGCAGTATTTT. Translating gives CASSSRLAGHTDTQYF.

This clonotype was detected once. V usage is TRBV2 and J usage is TRBJ1-6, with 9 positions matching TRBD1. CDR1 is SNHLY and CDR2 is FYNNEI in the germline V gene. V shed 6 bases and J 3 bases; nucleotides not matched to a gene: 0. The CDR3 is made up of 14 amino acids. CDR3 bases: TGTGCCAGCAGGGACAGGGGCTATAATTCACCCCTCCACTTT. Its protein is CASRDRGYNSPLHF.

The V and J genes are TRBV24-1 and TRBJ2-1, with 9 bases fitting TRBD1. Germline V CDR1 and CDR2: KGHDR, SFDVKD. This CDR3 is 13 amino acids long. The ends lost 8 bases at V and 6 bases at J; junction bases unmatched: 4. In DNA, the CDR3 is TGTGCCACCAAGACGACAGGGGGCAATGAGCAGTTCTTC. Its translation is CATKTTGGNEQFF.

This clonotype appeared a few times. The chain is built from TRBV3-1 and TRBJ2-3; the D gene is possibly TRBD2 (7 bases). This CDR3 is built from 12 residues. V was shortened by 8 bases and J by 6 bases, with 12 bases between the two germline ends. Germline-derived CDR1 and CDR2 are LGHDT and YNNKEL (reference sequence). CDR3 coding DNA: TGTGCCAGCGGGGGGGCAGGGGATACGCAGTATTTT. It translates to CASGGAGDTQYF.

The chain links TRBV2 to TRBJ1-5, with TRBD1 as a possible D gene (5 bases). The CDR3 length is 15 residues. V was trimmed by 6 bases and J by 3 bases, leaving 15 bases between them. Germline CDR1 and CDR2: SNHLY and FYNNEI. CDR3 region: CASRPGSRVNQPQHF. The CDR3 nucleotides are TGTGCCAGCAGACCAGGGAGTAGGGTCAATCAGCCCCAGCATTTT.

This clonotype occurred many times. The chain has TRBV5-1 and TRBJ1-1; 8 bases fit TRBD1. The CDR3 contains 15 residues. Trimming cost V 7 bases and J 0 bases; bases outside gene matches: 8. Germline V gene lookup returns CDR1 SGHRS and CDR2 YFSETQ. The CDR3 DNA reads TGCGCCAGCCGCGCGGGACAGGCGGTGAACACTGAAGCTTTCTTT. This translates into CASRAGQAVNTEAFF.

The V call is TRBV2, the J call TRBJ2-4, with a possible D match to TRBD2 (5 bases). Trimming stripped 1 base from V and 0 bases from J, with 13 bases between. This CDR3 is built from 17 residues. The germline CDR1 and CDR2 sequences are SNHLY and FYNNEI. CDR3 sequence reads: CASSEGPGGSAKNIQYF. CDR3 DNA sequence: TGTGCCAGCAGTGAAGGTCCGGGCGGGTCAGCCAAAAACATTCAGTACTTC.

The chain has TRBV20-1 and TRBJ1-3; weak D call: TRBD1 (5 bases). CDR1 is DFQATT, CDR2 SNEGSKA, per germline (reference sequence). The CDR3 is made up of 15 amino acids. Trimming left V 0 bases short and J 0 bases short, with 9 bases between. For the CDR3, the DNA is TGCAGTGCTAGAGATTTCAGGGTCTCTGGAAACACCATATATTTT. Translating gives CSARDFRVSGNTIYF.

This rearrangement joins TRBV29-1 to TRBJ1-3, with D perhaps matching TRBD1 (6 bases). The germline CDR1 and CDR2 sequences are SQVTM and ANQGSEA. Trimming left V 5 bases short and J 0 bases short, with 17 bases between. The CDR3 is 16 residues long. CDR3 amino acids: CSVRDQGPSSGNTIYF. The CDR3 coding sequence is TGCAGCGTTCGGGATCAGGGGCCCAGCTCTGGAAACACCATATATTTT.

This chain connects TRBV12-3 or TRBV12-4 to TRBJ1-1; 7 bases are a match to TRBD1. Unmatched junction bases numbered 9, after V lost 6 bases and J lost 2 bases. CDR3 size: 15 residues. The CDR3 nucleotides read TGTGCCAGCAGCCTCGGACAGGTTTTAAACACTGAAGCTTTCTTT. Encoded protein: CASSLGQVLNTEAFF.

The rearrangement joins TRBV5-1 to TRBJ2-2; D gene ambiguous. The germline V gene encodes CDR1 SGHRS and CDR2 YFSETQ. V lost 0 bases and J lost 1, with 7 bases in between. The CDR3 contains 15 residues. In DNA form, the CDR3 reads TGCGCCAGCAGCTTGGCCGGGCAGAACACCGGGGAGCTGTTTTTT. Translated: CASSLAGQNTGELFF.

This clonotype was seen a handful of times. V usage is TRBV28 and J usage is TRBJ1-2, with unresolved D. CDR1 and CDR2 (germline): MDHEN, SYDVKM. This CDR3 is built from 13 residues. Trimming left V 5 bases short and J 2 bases short, with 9 bases between. This CDR3 is CASSPMGNYGYTF. The CDR3 DNA follows: TGTGCCAGCAGTCCTATGGGGAACTATGGCTACACCTTC.

CDR3: CSVERRETQYF. CDR3 nucleotide sequence: TGCAGCGTTGAAAGGCGAGAGACCCAGTACTTC. This chain joins TRBV29-1 and TRBJ2-5; D is unclear. CDR3 length: 11 residues. The germline CDR1 and CDR2 sequences are SQVTM and ANQGSEA. With 2 bases removed from V and 4 bases from J, the gap between germline ends came to 5 bases.

This clonotype has more than one count but fewer than ten. The chain is built from TRBV5-1 and TRBJ1-3; D call uncertain. Germline assignment: CDR1 SGHRS and CDR2 YFSETQ. Trimming removed 0 bases at V and 0 bases at J, with 1 base between. The CDR3 runs 13 residues. The CDR3 spells CASSLVSGNTIYF. CDR3 coding DNA: TGCGCCAGCAGCTTGGTCTCTGGAAACACCATATATTTT.

The CDR3 DNA reads as TGTGCCAGCAGCTTGTATCCAGGGGACGACCTCTATGGCTACACCTTC. It codes for CASSLYPGDDLYGYTF. The J gene is TRBJ1-2, the V gene TRBV5-5; D may be TRBD1 (6 bases). The germline gives CDR1 SGHKS, CDR2 YYEKEE (reference sequence). CDR3 size: 16 residues. The ends were cut back, 1 base at V and 4 bases at J, with 17 bases in the middle.

This clonotype occurred a few times. This chain connects TRBV20-1 to TRBJ1-2; D remains unclear. This CDR3 has 15 residues. V lost 0 bases, J lost 3 bases, and 14 bases lay in between. Germline lookup yields CDR1 DFQATT and CDR2 SNEGSKA (reference sequence). The CDR3 loop is CSARDLAGMDYGYTF. The CDR3 DNA is TGCAGTGCTAGAGATCTCGCGGGGATGGACTATGGCTACACCTTC.

The CDR3 nucleotides read TGCAGTGCTGCCCGACATGGCGGACTAGCTCCCGGGGAGCTGTTTTTT. It specifies CSAARHGGLAPGELFF. V is TRBV20-1 and J is TRBJ2-2; 8 nucleotides match TRBD2. Germline CDR1 and CDR2: DFQATT and SNEGSKA (reference sequence). The CDR3 is 16 amino acids. J gave up 6 bases and V 5 bases, and 14 bases lay outside the gene matches.

The chain joins TRBV3-1 to TRBJ2-1; D gene ambiguous. The CDR3 totals 15 residues. Germline loops: CDR1 LGHDT, CDR2 YNNKEL (reference sequence). The V gene lost 0 bases and the J gene lost 6 bases, with 12 bases spanning the gap. CDR3 coding DNA: TGTGCCAGCAGCCAAGATCTTGGAGCGCCCAATGAGCAGTTCTTC. Translation gives CASSQDLGAPNEQFF.